The clone carrying this TCR beta chain occurred many times. Its specificity is not known. Indicated time point: patch test 1, 2 weeks after DPC sensitization. Described treatment: therapeutic diphenylcyclopropenone sensitization with weekly scalp DPC. Alopecia patients between 18 and 70 years old and suitable for DPC were used as donors. The study used a library that attached unique molecular identifiers to individual cDNA molecules. One entry per CDR3 protein results from TCRdb running MiXCR on the RACE reads. The table shows about 100,000 distinct CDR3 sequences, with approximately 11% occurring only once. This sample stems from a study of human T cells and chemical hapten exposure. Whole-study results and caveats: Donors in the study had alopecia, meaning their immune response may differ from healthy people's.

There are 14 residues in the CDR3. Losses at the gene ends were 8 bases for V and 6 bases for J; bases not matched to a gene: 13. This TCR was sampled from a woman in her thirties or forties with alopecia areata. Some clones in this sample may be carry-over from other donors' samples. The sequences come from whole blood, collected in connection with sensitization to the hapten diphenylcyclopropenone (DPC). V usage is TRBV12-3 or TRBV12-4 and J usage is TRBJ2-7; 7 bases agree with TRBD2. CDR3 DNA: TGTGCCAGCTCATCGCGGCGGGAGTCGGTCGAGCAGTACTTC. It yields the protein CASSSRRESVEQYF.